The 26 T cell receptor beta chains below all came from one sample that was sequenced in a study of blood T cell repertoires in COVID-19 (TCRdb year 2020). The protocol used for the library was the immunoSEQ multiplex PCR assay. The immuneACCESS repertoire file appears here via TCRdb, limited to in-frame rearrangements. These files lack a portion of the clones; in checked studies, under half of the deficit traces to unresolved V genes, and the cause of the others is not known. The sample data list about 190,000 clones, and 90% of these were observed just once. Jointly, the top ten make up 0.62% of the sample. The sequencing input was peripheral blood. The receptor set was obtained from a man aged 45-65 years with acute or convalescent COVID-19.

The rearrangement joins TRBV18 to TRBJ2-7; the match to TRBD2 covers 8 bases. V was pared by 6 bases and J by 3 bases, with 10 bases of the junction left unmatched. CDR1 is KGHSH, CDR2 LQKENI, per germline. The CDR3 is 15 residues long. CDR3 region: CASSTGTSSIYEQYF. The CDR3 nucleotides are TGTGCCAGCTCGACCGGGACTAGTTCTATCTACGAGCAGTACTTC.

The gene calls are TRBV5-1 and TRBJ1-4; tentative D call: TRBD1 (6 bases). Per the germline V gene, CDR1 is SGHRS and CDR2 is YFSETQ. The CDR3 is 16 residues long. With 0 bases removed from V and 2 bases from J, the gap between germline ends came to 11 bases. The CDR3 spells CASSLGQAFTNEKLFF. The CDR3 nucleotides are TGCGCCAGCAGCTTGGGACAGGCGTTTACTAATGAAAAACTGTTTTTT. Full variable domain (rest looked up from reference TRBV5-1 and TRBJ1-4): KAGVTQTPRYLIKTRGQQVTLSCSPISGHRSVSWYQQTPGQGLQFLFEYFSETQRNKGNFPGRFSGRQFSNSRSEMNVSTLELGDSALYLCASSLGQAFTNEKLFFGSGTQLSVL.

This clone was seen only a few times. CDR3 nucleotide sequence: TGTGCCACCAGTCCTACCGGGACAAGCTATGGCTACACCTTC. Residues: CATSPTGTSYGYTF. The chain couples TRBV24-1 to TRBJ1-2, with D perhaps matching TRBD1 (6 bases). Trimming pared 6 bases from V and 4 bases from J, leaving 14 bases between. This CDR3 is built from 14 residues. CDR1 is KGHDR, CDR2 SFDVKD, per germline.

The chain employs TRBV15 and TRBJ2-3; TRBD2 aligns across 13 bases. The CDR3 runs to 17 residues. V trimming: 1 base; J trimming: 0 bases; junction bases outside the gene matches: 1. Germline lookup yields CDR1 LNHNV and CDR2 YYDKDF (reference sequence). The DNA for the CDR3 is TGTGCCACCAGCAGAGGGACTAGCGGGAGAAGCACAGATACGCAGTATTTT. Translating gives CATSRGTSGRSTDTQYF.

The chain recombines TRBV6-2 or TRBV6-3 with TRBJ2-1; perhaps TRBD2 as D (6 bases). Germline V gene data show CDR1 as MNHEY and CDR2 as SVGEGT. Trimming removed 2 bases from V and 5 bases from J, with 10 bases in between. The CDR3 covers 14 residues. The CDR3 sequence is CASSYGEVNNEQFF. CDR3 nucleotides: TGTGCCAGCAGTTACGGGGAGGTCAACAATGAGCAGTTCTTC.

The chain links TRBV18 to TRBJ2-2; D remains ambiguous. Germline assignment: CDR1 KGHSH and CDR2 LQKENI. The CDR3 totals 14 residues. Trimming removed 2 bases from V and 1 base from J, with 5 bases in between. DNA of the CDR3: TGTGCCAGCTCACCATCAGGGAACACCGGGGAGCTGTTTTTT. Protein: CASSPSGNTGELFF. Full variable domain (outside the CDR3, taken from reference TRBV18 and TRBJ2-2): NAGVMQNPRHLVRRRGQEARLRCSPMKGHSHVYWYRQLPEEGLKFMVYLQKENIIDESGMPKERFSAEFPKEGPSILRIQQVVRGDSAAYFCASSPSGNTGELFFGEGSRLTVL.

V gene TRBV18 combines with J gene TRBJ1-3; 8 bases agree with TRBD1. The trim removed 3 bases at V and 7 bases at J, leaving 8 bases unmatched. Germline V CDR1 and CDR2: KGHSH, LQKENI. This CDR3 comprises 15 residues. The CDR3 is CASSPQGQGANTIYF. CDR3 bases: TGTGCCAGCTCACCCCAAGGACAGGGTGCCAACACCATATATTTT.

The chain links TRBV20-1 to TRBJ1-5; 9 bases agree with TRBD1. Germline-derived CDR1 and CDR2 are DFQATT and SNEGSKA (reference sequence). Trimming removed 3 bases from V and 0 bases from J; junction bases left unmatched: 9. The CDR3 spans 17 residues. This CDR3 is CSASVDRGTYSNQPQHF. CDR3 coding DNA: TGCAGTGCTAGTGTGGACAGGGGCACTTATAGCAATCAGCCCCAGCATTTT.

The rearrangement joins TRBV2 to TRBJ1-5; unclear D gene. The length of the CDR3 is 15 residues. Per the germline V gene, CDR1 is SNHLY and CDR2 is FYNNEI. Trimming stripped 1 base from V and 5 bases from J, with 12 bases between. The CDR3 region is CASSEGVPGDQPQHF. CDR3 DNA sequence: TGTGCCAGCAGTGAAGGGGTTCCGGGTGATCAGCCCCAGCATTTT.

V is TRBV9 and J is TRBJ1-5, with 12 positions matching TRBD1. V gave up 5 bases and J gave up 0 bases; unmatched junction bases: 15. Per germline, CDR1 SGDLS and CDR2 YYNGEE. CDR3 size: 20 residues. The chain's CDR3 is CASRDPPGTGGACSNQPQHF. The CDR3 DNA sequence: TGTGCCAGCAGGGATCCCCCGGGGACAGGGGGCGCTTGTAGCAATCAGCCCCAGCATTTT.

The chain is built from TRBV28 and TRBJ2-3; the D is unclear. V gave up 4 bases and J gave up 1 base, with 9 bases separating them. From germline, CDR1 is MDHEN and CDR2 SYDVKM. The CDR3 sequence is 14 residues long. The CDR3 bases are TGTGCCAGCAGTTCAAAAACAGGCACAGATACGCAGTATTTT. Its protein product is CASSSKTGTDTQYF.

The chain employs TRBV25-1 and TRBJ1-2; TRBD1 matches 11 bases. V trimming: 6 bases; J trimming: 8 bases; junction bases outside the gene matches: 8. The CDR3 is 14 amino acids. Germline loops: CDR1 MGHDK, CDR2 SYGVNS. CDR3 region: CASSRTGGRRGYTF. CDR3 DNA sequence: TGTGCCAGCAGCCGGACAGGGGGCCGGCGAGGCTACACCTTC.

This sequence joins TRBV6-5 and TRBJ2-1, with 10 bases matching TRBD2. CDR1 MNHEY and CDR2 SVGAGI come from the germline V gene. The CDR3 is 14 amino acids. V was clipped by 11 bases and J by 4 bases; unmatched bases: 8. The CDR3: CAVTSGRAYNEQFF. The DNA of the CDR3 is TGTGCCGTTACGAGCGGGAGGGCTTACAATGAGCAGTTCTTC.

This chain uses TRBV29-1 with TRBJ1-1; perhaps TRBD1 as D (6 bases). The CDR3 totals 15 residues. The V gene lost 2 bases and the J gene lost 0 bases, with 13 bases spanning the gap. Germline CDR1 SQVTM, CDR2 ANQGSEA. In DNA, the CDR3 is TGCAGCGTTGAAATGGCAGGGGCATTGAACACTGAAGCTTTCTTT. Its protein product is CSVEMAGALNTEAFF.

The chain has TRBV6-5 and TRBJ2-7; D possibly corresponds to TRBD1 (5 bases). The germline gives CDR1 MNHEY, CDR2 SVGAGI. This CDR3 has 15 residues. Trimming stripped 0 bases from V and 6 bases from J, with 15 bases between. The CDR3 nucleotides are TGTGCCAGCAGTTACTCCTTACAGGATAAAGGCGAGCAGTACTTC. It is translated as CASSYSLQDKGEQYF.

This sequence joins TRBV15 and TRBJ2-3; D may be TRBD2 (5 bases). Between the trimmed V and J ends, which lost 0 bases and 4 bases, there was a span of 8 bases. Germline V gives CDR1 LNHNV, CDR2 YYDKDF (reference sequence). The CDR3 spans 14 residues. The CDR3 DNA sequence: TGTGCCACCAGCAGAGATCCGGACTCAGATACGCAGTATTTT. Translating gives CATSRDPDSDTQYF.

This clone showed up just once. The J gene is TRBJ2-5, the V gene TRBV4-1; 8 positions match TRBD2. Germline V lookup: CDR1 MGHRA, CDR2 YSYEKL. The CDR3 totals 15 residues. Trimming removed 4 bases from V and 4 bases from J; junction bases left unmatched: 8. CDR3 in DNA: TGCGCCAGCAGCCCAAGCCAGCGGGGGCCAGAGACCCAGTACTTC. As protein: CASSPSQRGPETQYF.

The chain employs TRBV5-1 and TRBJ1-2, with 8 bases lining up with TRBD1. The germline V gene encodes CDR1 SGHRS and CDR2 YFSETQ. V dropped 6 bases and J dropped 3; count of bases not matched to a gene: 4. The CDR3 covers 13 residues. In DNA form, the CDR3 reads TGCGCCAGCAACACAGGGGGGGACTATGGCTACACCTTC. Protein product: CASNTGGDYGYTF.

The chain joins TRBV3-1 (or the pseudogene TRBV3-2) to TRBJ2-7; no firm D call. CDR1 LGHDT and CDR2 YNNKEL come from the germline V gene (reference sequence). V was shortened by 1 base and J by 5 bases, with 9 bases between the two germline ends. This CDR3 region has 13 residues. CDR3 amino acids: CASSQGLVNEQYF. The CDR3 nucleotides read TGTGCCAGCAGCCAAGGTCTAGTCAACGAGCAGTACTTC.

This chain joins TRBV6-5 and TRBJ2-7; TRBD1 aligns across 7 bases. From germline, CDR1 is MNHEY and CDR2 SVGAGI. Trimming took 0 bases from V and 2 from J; bases not matched to a gene: 4. The CDR3 has 15 amino acids. The CDR3 reads CASSYSVQGAYEQYF. CDR3 nucleotides: TGTGCCAGCAGTTACTCGGTCCAGGGGGCCTACGAGCAGTACTTC.

V gene TRBV18 combines with J gene TRBJ2-7; no firm D call. Trimming stripped 1 base from V and 5 bases from J, with 12 bases between. This CDR3 contains 14 residues. CDR1 and CDR2 from the germline V gene are KGHSH and LQKENI. Here the CDR3 reads CASSPRAPPHEQYV. The CDR3 DNA reads TGTGCCAGCTCACCACGAGCTCCGCCCCACGAGCAGTACGTC.

This sequence joins TRBV5-1 and TRBJ1-4; D call uncertain. The CDR3 totals 16 residues. Germline V gene data show CDR1 as SGHRS and CDR2 as YFSETQ. V lost 0 bases and J 3 bases, leaving 12 bases between the germline ends. The CDR3 reads CASSLEVRSANEKLFF. CDR3 sequence (DNA): TGCGCCAGCAGCTTGGAGGTGAGGAGTGCTAATGAAAAACTGTTTTTT.

This rearrangement joins TRBV6-2 or TRBV6-3 to TRBJ1-1; D perhaps matches TRBD1 (6 bases). V was cut by 5 bases and J by 6 bases, with 16 bases left in between. This CDR3 has 14 amino acids. The germline V gene has CDR1 MNHEY and CDR2 SVGEGT. The chain's CDR3 is CASSPRAGAAEAFF. CDR3 sequence (DNA): TGTGCCAGCAGTCCCCGGGCAGGGGCCGCTGAAGCTTTCTTT.

V gene TRBV5-5 combines with J gene TRBJ2-5, with TRBD2 matching over 13 bases. The V and J ends lost 3 bases and 4 bases, in that order; junction bases with no gene match: 3. This CDR3 comprises 15 residues. Germline CDR1 is SGHKS and CDR2 is YYEKEE (reference sequence). The CDR3, as DNA: TGTGCCAGCAGCTGGACTAGCGGGAGCCCAGAGACCCAGTACTTC. As protein: CASSWTSGSPETQYF. Together with reference TRBV5-5 and TRBJ2-5, the CDR3 gives the full variable domain: DAGVTQSPTHLIKTRGQQVTLRCSPISGHKSVSWYQQVLGQGPQFIFQYYEKEERGRGNFPDRFSARQFPNYSSELNVNALLLGDSALYLCASSWTSGSPETQYFGPGTRLLVL.

This chain connects TRBV10-3 to TRBJ2-5; 10 bases line up with TRBD1. The CDR3 runs to 13 residues. Germline assignment: CDR1 ENHRY and CDR2 SYGVKD. J gave up 5 bases and V 6 bases, and 3 bases lay outside the gene matches. The CDR3 bases are TGTGCCATCAGGGGACAGGGGAGGGAGACCCAGTACTTC. Protein: CAIRGQGRETQYF.

This clone showed up just once. The chain combines TRBV21-1 with TRBJ1-2; TRBD1 is taken as the D call from the table, unchecked against the DNA. TRBV21-1 corresponds to a pseudogene. There are 18 residues in the CDR3. This CDR3 reads CASSPQPTPRGFMDGYTF. CDR3 in DNA: TGTGCCAGCAGCCCCCAGCCGACTCCCAGGGGGTTTATGGATGGCTACACCTTC.